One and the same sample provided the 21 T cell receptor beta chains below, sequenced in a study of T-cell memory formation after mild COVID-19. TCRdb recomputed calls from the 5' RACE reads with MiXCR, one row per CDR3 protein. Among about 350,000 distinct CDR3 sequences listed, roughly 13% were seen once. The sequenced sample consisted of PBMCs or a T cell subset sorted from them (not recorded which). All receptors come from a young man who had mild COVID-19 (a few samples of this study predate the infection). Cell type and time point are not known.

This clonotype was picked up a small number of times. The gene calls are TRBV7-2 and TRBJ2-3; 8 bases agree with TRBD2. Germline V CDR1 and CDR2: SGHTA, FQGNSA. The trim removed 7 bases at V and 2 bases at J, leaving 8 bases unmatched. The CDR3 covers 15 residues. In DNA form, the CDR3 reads TGTGCCAGCACCCTTAGCGGGGCTTCCACAGATACGCAGTATTTT. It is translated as CASTLSGASTDTQYF.

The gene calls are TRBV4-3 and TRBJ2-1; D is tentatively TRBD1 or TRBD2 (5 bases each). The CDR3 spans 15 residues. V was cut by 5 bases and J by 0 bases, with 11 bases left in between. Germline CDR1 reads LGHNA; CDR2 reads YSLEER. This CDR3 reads CASSVRDASYNEQFF. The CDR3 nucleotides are TGCGCCAGCAGCGTCCGGGACGCCTCCTACAATGAGCAGTTCTTC.

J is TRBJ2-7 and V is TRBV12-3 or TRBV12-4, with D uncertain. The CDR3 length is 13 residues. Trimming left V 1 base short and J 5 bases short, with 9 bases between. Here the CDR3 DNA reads TGTGCCAGCAGTTTAGGCGAGTCCGACGAGCAGTACGTC. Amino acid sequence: CASSLGESDEQYV.

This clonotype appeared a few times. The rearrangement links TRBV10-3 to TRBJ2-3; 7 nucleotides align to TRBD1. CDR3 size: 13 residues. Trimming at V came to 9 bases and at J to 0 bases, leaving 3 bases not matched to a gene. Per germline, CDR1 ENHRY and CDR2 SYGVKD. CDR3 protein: CAISTGSTDTQYF. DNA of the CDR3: TGTGCCATTTCGACAGGGAGCACAGATACGCAGTATTTT.

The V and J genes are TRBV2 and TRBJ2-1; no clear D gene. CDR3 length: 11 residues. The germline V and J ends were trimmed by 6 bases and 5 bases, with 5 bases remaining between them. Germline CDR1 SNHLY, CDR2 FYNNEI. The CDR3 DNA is TGTGCCAGCAGGATGAACAATGAGCAGTTCTTC. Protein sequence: CASRMNNEQFF.

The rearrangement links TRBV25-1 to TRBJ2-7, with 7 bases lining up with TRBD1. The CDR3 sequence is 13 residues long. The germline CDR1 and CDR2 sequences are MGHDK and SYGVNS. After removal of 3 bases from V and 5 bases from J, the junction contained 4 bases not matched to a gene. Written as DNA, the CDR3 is TGTGCCAGCAGTGATAGACAGGGAAACGAGCAGTACGTC. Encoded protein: CASSDRQGNEQYV.

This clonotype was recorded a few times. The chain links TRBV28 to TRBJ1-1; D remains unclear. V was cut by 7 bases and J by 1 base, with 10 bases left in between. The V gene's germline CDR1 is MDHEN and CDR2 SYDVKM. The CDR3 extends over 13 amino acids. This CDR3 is CASTFRRNTEAFF. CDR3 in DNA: TGTGCCAGCACATTCAGGAGGAACACTGAAGCTTTCTTT.

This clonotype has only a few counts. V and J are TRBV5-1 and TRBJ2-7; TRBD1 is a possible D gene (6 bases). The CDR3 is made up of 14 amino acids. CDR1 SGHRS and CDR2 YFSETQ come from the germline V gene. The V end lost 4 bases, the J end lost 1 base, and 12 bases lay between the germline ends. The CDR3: CASSPTGGSYEQYV. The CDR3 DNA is TGCGCCAGCAGCCCGACAGGTGGATCCTACGAGCAGTACGTC.

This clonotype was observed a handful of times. The CDR3 sequence is CASSFDGQGLPNQPQHF. The CDR3 bases are TGTGCCAGCAGCTTCGATGGACAGGGTCTGCCCAATCAGCCCCAGCATTTT. The rearrangement uses TRBV11-2 and TRBJ1-5; 8 bases match TRBD1. The CDR3 is 17 amino acids. Trimming at V came to 3 bases and at J to 3 bases, leaving 10 bases not matched to a gene. CDR1 SGHAT and CDR2 FQNNGV come from the germline V gene.

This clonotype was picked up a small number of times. The CDR3 region is CASSLWGRTDTQYF. DNA for the CDR3: TGTGCCAGCAGTTTATGGGGGCGCACAGATACGCAGTATTTT. The genes are TRBV12-3 or TRBV12-4 and TRBJ2-3, with D maybe TRBD1 (6 bases). Trimming stripped 2 bases from V and 1 base from J, with 7 bases between. The CDR3 consists of 14 residues.

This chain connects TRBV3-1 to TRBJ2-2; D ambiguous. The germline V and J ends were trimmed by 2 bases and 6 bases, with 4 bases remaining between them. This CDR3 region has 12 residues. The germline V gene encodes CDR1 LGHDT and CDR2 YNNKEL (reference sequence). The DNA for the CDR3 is TGTGCCAGCAGCCAAATTGCCGGGGAGCTGTTTTTT. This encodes CASSQIAGELFF.

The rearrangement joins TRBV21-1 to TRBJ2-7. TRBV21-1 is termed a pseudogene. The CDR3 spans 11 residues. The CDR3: CASSKNSEQYF. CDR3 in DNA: TGTGCCAGCAGCAAAAACAGCGAGCAGTACTTC.

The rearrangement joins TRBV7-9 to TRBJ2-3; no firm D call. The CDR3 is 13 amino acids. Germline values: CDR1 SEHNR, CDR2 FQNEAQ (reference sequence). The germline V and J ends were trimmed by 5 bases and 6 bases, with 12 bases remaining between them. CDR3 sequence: CASSAGGKDTQYF. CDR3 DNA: TGTGCCAGCAGCGCTGGCGGTAAGGATACGCAGTATTTT. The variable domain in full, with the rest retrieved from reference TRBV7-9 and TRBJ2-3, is DTGVSQNPRHKITKRGQNVTFRCDPISEHNRLYWYRQTLGQGPEFLTYFQNEAQLEKSRLLSDRFSAERPKGSFSTLEIQRTEQGDSAMYLCASSAGGKDTQYFGPGTRLTVL.

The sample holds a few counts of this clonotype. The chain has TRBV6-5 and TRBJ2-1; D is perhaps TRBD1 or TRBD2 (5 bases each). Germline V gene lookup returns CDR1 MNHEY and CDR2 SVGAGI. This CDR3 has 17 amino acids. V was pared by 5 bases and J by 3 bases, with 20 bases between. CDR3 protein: CASSSPGPSPLYNEQFF. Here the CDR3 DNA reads TGTGCCAGCAGTAGCCCGGGACCCAGTCCCCTCTACAATGAGCAGTTCTTC.

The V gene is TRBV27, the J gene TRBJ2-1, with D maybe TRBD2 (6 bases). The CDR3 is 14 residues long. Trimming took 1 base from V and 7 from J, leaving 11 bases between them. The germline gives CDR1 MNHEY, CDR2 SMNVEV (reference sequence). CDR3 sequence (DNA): TGTGCCAGCAGTTTATATGCAGGGAGGAATGAGCAGTTCTTC. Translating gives CASSLYAGRNEQFF.

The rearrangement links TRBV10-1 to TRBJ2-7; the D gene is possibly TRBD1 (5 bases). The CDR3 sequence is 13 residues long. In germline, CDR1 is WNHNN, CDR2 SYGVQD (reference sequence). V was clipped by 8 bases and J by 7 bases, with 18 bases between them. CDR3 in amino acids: CASPRAALPEQYV. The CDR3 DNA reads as TGCGCCAGCCCCAGGGCAGCCCTACCTGAGCAGTACGTC.

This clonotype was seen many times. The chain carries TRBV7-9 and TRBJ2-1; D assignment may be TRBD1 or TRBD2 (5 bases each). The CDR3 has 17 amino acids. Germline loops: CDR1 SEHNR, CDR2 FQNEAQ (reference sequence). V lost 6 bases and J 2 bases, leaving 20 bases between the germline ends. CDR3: CASRRRGTADTYNEQFF. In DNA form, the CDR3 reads TGTGCCAGCAGGCGAAGGGGTACAGCGGACACCTACAATGAGCAGTTCTTC.

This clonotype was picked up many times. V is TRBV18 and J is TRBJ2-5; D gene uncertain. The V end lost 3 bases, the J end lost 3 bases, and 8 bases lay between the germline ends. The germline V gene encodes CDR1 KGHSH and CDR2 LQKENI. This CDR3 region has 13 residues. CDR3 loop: CASSPLGEETQYF. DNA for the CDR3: TGTGCCAGCTCACCCCTTGGTGAAGAGACCCAGTACTTC.

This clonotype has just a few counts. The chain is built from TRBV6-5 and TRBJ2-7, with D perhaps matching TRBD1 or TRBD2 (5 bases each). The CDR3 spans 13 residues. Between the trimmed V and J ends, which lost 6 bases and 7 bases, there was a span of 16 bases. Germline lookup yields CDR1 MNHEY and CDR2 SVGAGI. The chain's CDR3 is CASRINRGAEQYV. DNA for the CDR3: TGTGCCAGCAGGATAAATAGAGGGGCTGAGCAGTACGTC.

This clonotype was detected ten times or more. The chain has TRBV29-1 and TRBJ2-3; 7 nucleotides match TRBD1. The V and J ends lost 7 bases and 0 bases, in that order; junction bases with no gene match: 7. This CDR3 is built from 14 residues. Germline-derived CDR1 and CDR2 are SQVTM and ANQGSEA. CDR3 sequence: CSALGQSSTDTQYF. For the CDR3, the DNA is TGCAGCGCTTTGGGACAGTCGAGCACAGATACGCAGTATTTT.

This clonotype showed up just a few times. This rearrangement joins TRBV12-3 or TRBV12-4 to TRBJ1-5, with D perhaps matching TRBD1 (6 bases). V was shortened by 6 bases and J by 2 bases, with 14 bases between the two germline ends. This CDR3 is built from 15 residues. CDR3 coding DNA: TGTGCCAGCAGCCCCACAGGGAGGGGCAATCAGCCCCAGCATTTT. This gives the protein CASSPTGRGNQPQHF.